A selection of T cell receptor beta chains follows, all from one sample in a study of cytomegalovirus exposure and HLA in healthy donors. The data were produced by immunoSEQ multiplex PCR, yet TCRdb's version contains in-frame clones alone and is incomplete. Among about 100,000 clones listed, 73% were seen once. The sequenced sample was PBMCs. These receptors came from a middle-aged man in good health and CMV-seronegative. Each CDR3 is given without its conserved first and last residue. The D gene is left open where the match is weak.

>TRBV5-1|.|TRBJ1-2
ASSLGRGDYGCT
>TRBV28|.|TRBJ2-2
ASSSSNTGELF
>TRBV29-1|TRBD1|TRBJ1-5
SVKGQYNQPQH
>TRBV5-6|TRBD2|TRBJ2-2
ASRHWGGTGELF
>TRBV7-7|.|TRBJ1-2
ASSLELGEANYGYT
>TRBV6-1|.|TRBJ2-7
ASRGAGTIYEQY
>TRBV19|.|TRBJ1-5
ASSIGPRLSNQPQH
>TRBV2|.|TRBJ2-1
ARSGASYNEQF
>TRBV5-4|.|TRBJ2-5
ASSLGGAQETQY
>TRBV5-1|TRBD2|TRBJ2-5
ASSYGTSGAPGQETQY
>TRBV9|.|TRBJ1-3
ASSDQGQYPLGNTIY
>TRBV25-1|TRBD1|TRBJ2-5
ASSETGADQY